This T cell receptor beta chain was profiled in a study of blood T cell repertoires in COVID-19. Study-level information: The cDNA or gDNA used as material had been derived from T cells, B-cell-depleted T cells, or PBMCs.

Assay used: immunoSEQ multiplex PCR; TCRdb lists only in-frame clones, some missing. This sample has 140,000 to 150,000 clones; 60% to 85% occur once, and the top ten carry 8.6%. This CDR3 has 15 amino acids. CDR1 and CDR2 from the germline V gene are SGHRS and YFSETQ. V gave up 2 bases and J gave up 2 bases, with 13 bases separating them. The clonotype originates from a man aged 50-59 years with active or convalescent COVID-19. The chain joins TRBV5-1 to TRBJ2-5, with a possible D match to TRBD1 (6 bases). Sequenced input: peripheral blood. In nucleotides, the CDR3 is TGCGCCAGCAGCTTTCAACCAGGGGTACAAGAGACCCAGTACTTC. Translating it yields CASSFQPGVQETQYF.